A single sample is the source of the 27 T cell receptor beta chains below, sequenced in a study of blood T cell repertoires in COVID-19 (dated by TCRdb to 2020 to 2021). The library was made by the immunoSEQ multiplex PCR assay. The table was pulled from immuneACCESS by TCRdb, which kept in-frame rearrangements only. Such tables lose some clones; where checked, under half of the loss comes from unresolved V genes, and the rest has no known cause. The table for this sample lists 7,000 to 9,000 clones; approximately 80% of them were counted only once. The leading ten clones occupy approximately 30% of the sample. The specimen sequenced was peripheral blood. All receptors derive from a human donor in a cohort sampled during active COVID-19.

The genes are TRBV30 and TRBJ1-5, with 8 bases matching TRBD1. The trim removed 4 bases at V and 6 bases at J, leaving 5 bases unmatched. The CDR3 loop spans 13 amino acids. Germline loops: CDR1 GTSNPN, CDR2 SVGIG (reference sequence). CDR3: CAWNTGGGQPQHF. DNA for the CDR3: TGTGCCTGGAACACAGGGGGAGGTCAGCCCCAGCATTTT.

J is TRBJ1-5 and V is TRBV9; no reliable D call. The germline V gene has CDR1 SGDLS and CDR2 YYNGEE. The CDR3 contains 13 residues. Between the trimmed V and J ends, which lost 4 bases and 4 bases, there was a span of 9 bases. In DNA form, the CDR3 reads TGTGCCAGCAGCCCGGGTTCAAATCAGCCCCAGCATTTT. It yields the protein CASSPGSNQPQHF.

V gene TRBV30 combines with J gene TRBJ1-5, with D maybe TRBD1 (5 bases). Germline lookup yields CDR1 GTSNPN and CDR2 SVGIG (reference sequence). Trimming shortened V by 4 bases and J by 4 bases, and 14 bases separated the two germline ends. The CDR3 is made up of 14 amino acids. The CDR3 coding sequence is TGTGCCTGGAACTCCGGTCAGGGAAATCAGCCCCAGCATTTT. Amino acids: CAWNSGQGNQPQHF.

The chain combines TRBV7-6 with TRBJ2-7; the match to TRBD2 covers 9 bases. Germline CDR1 is SGHVS and CDR2 is FNYEAQ. This CDR3 contains 13 residues. Germline trimming cut 5 bases from V and 6 bases from J; bases unmatched to any gene: 5. The CDR3 region is CASSGGLALEQYF. The CDR3, as DNA: TGTGCCAGCAGCGGGGGACTAGCCCTCGAGCAGTACTTC. The whole variable domain, remainder taken from reference TRBV7-6 and TRBJ2-7, is GAGVSQSPRYKVTKRGQDVALRCDPISGHVSLYWYRQALGQGPEFLTYFNYEAQQDKSGLPNDRFSAERPEGSISTLTIQRTEQRDSAMYRCASSGGLALEQYFGPGTRLTVT.

The CDR3 DNA reads TGCGCCAGCAGCCAAGTGTACGGTAATAATGAAAAACTGTTTTTT. This codes for CASSQVYGNNEKLFF. The gene calls are TRBV4-1 and TRBJ1-4, with D unclear. The CDR3 runs 15 residues. Germline assignment: CDR1 MGHRA and CDR2 YSYEKL. V gave up 1 base and J gave up 4 bases, with 10 bases separating them.

This clone occurred a few times. The chain couples TRBV9 to TRBJ2-1, with no clear D. With 0 bases removed from V and 6 bases from J, the gap between germline ends came to 10 bases. The CDR3 covers 14 residues. Germline values: CDR1 SGDLS, CDR2 YYNGEE. This CDR3 reads CASSVGAYGNEQFF. CDR3 nucleotides: TGTGCCAGCAGCGTAGGGGCCTATGGCAATGAGCAGTTCTTC.

V gene TRBV6-5 combines with J gene TRBJ2-5; 8 nucleotides align to TRBD2. The V gene end was trimmed by 6 bases and the J gene end by 4 bases; junction bases not matched to a gene: 7. This CDR3 comprises 14 residues. Germline V lookup: CDR1 MNHEY, CDR2 SVGAGI. This CDR3 is CASSNSGGRETQYF. CDR3 sequence (DNA): TGTGCCAGCAGCAATTCGGGGGGGAGAGAGACCCAGTACTTC.

The genes are TRBV6-4 and TRBJ2-5; 8 bases map to TRBD2. This CDR3 is built from 15 residues. Trimming cost V 4 bases and J 5 bases; bases outside gene matches: 9. The V gene's germline CDR1 is MRHNA and CDR2 SNTAGT. Written as DNA, the CDR3 is TGTGCCAGCAGTGTGACGGGGGGGCCATTTGAGACCCAGTACTTC. It is translated as CASSVTGGPFETQYF.

The chain couples TRBV7-7 to TRBJ1-2; 10 nucleotides agree with TRBD1. Per the germline V gene, CDR1 is SSHAT and CDR2 is FNYEAQ (reference sequence). The trim removed 3 bases at V and 4 bases at J, leaving 11 bases unmatched. This CDR3 has 17 amino acids. CDR3 bases: TGTGCCAGCAGCTTCATAACCCGACAGGGGGCCTGCTATGGCTACACCTTC. Protein: CASSFITRQGACYGYTF.

The chain links TRBV10-1 to TRBJ2-5; D could derive from TRBD1 or TRBD2 (5 bases each). The CDR3 is 14 amino acids. Trimming removed 6 bases at V and 3 bases at J, with 14 bases between. CDR1 WNHNN and CDR2 SYGVQD come from the germline V gene (reference sequence). The DNA for the CDR3 is TGCGCCAGCAGCGAGGGGCCAGCCAAAGAGACCCAGTACTTC. This translates into CASSEGPAKETQYF.

The V gene is TRBV4-1, the J gene TRBJ1-2; possibly TRBD1 for D (5 bases). Trimming stripped 1 base from V and 3 bases from J, with 15 bases between. The length of the CDR3 is 16 residues. CDR1 is MGHRA, CDR2 YSYEKL, per germline. The CDR3 DNA is TGCGCCAGCAGCCAAGTTAGTCAGACAGCTTACTATGGCTACACCTTC. Translated, it gives CASSQVSQTAYYGYTF.

The chain has TRBV25-1 and TRBJ2-3; the D gene is possibly TRBD1 (5 bases). Trimming pared 6 bases from V and 3 bases from J, leaving 16 bases between. Germline V CDR1 and CDR2: MGHDK, SYGVNS. CDR3 size: 15 residues. The CDR3 region is CASSLGALRTDTQYF. In DNA form, the CDR3 reads TGTGCCAGCAGCCTTGGGGCCTTGAGGACAGATACGCAGTATTTT.

This clone was recorded only once. The gene calls are TRBV30 and TRBJ1-2; 9 positions agree with TRBD1. The CDR3 is made up of 16 amino acids. Germline CDR1 reads GTSNPN; CDR2 reads SVGIG (reference sequence). V lost 0 bases to trimming and J lost 1 base; unmatched junction nucleotides: 6. The CDR3 DNA follows: TGTGCCTGGAGTGTAAGGTTGGGACAGGGTAACTATGGCTACACCTTC. It translates to CAWSVRLGQGNYGYTF. Drawing the rest from reference TRBV30 and TRBJ1-2, the complete variable domain is SQTIHQWPATLVQPVGSPLSLECTVEGTSNPNLYWYRQAAGRGLQLLFYSVGIGQISSEVPQNLSASRPQDRQFILSSKKLLLSDSGFYLCAWSVRLGQGNYGYTFGSGTRLTVV.

The chain combines TRBV12-5 with TRBJ2-7; TRBD2 matches at 12 bases. This CDR3 comprises 14 residues. Germline V gene sequence: CDR1 LGHNT, CDR2 FRNRAP. Trimming removed 1 base from V and 6 bases from J; junction bases left unmatched: 1. The CDR3 is CASGLELAGGEQYF. CDR3 in DNA: TGTGCTAGTGGTTTGGAACTAGCGGGAGGCGAGCAGTACTTC. Full variable domain (remainder filled in from reference TRBV12-5 and TRBJ2-7): DARVTQTPRHKVTEMGQEVTMRCQPILGHNTVFWYRQTMMQGLELLAYFRNRAPLDDSGMPKDRFSAEMPDATLATLKIQPSEPRDSAVYFCASGLELAGGEQYFGPGTRLTVT.

J is TRBJ2-5 and V is TRBV20-1; no firm D call. The V end was cut by 2 bases, the J end by 5 bases, with 6 bases between. This CDR3 region has 11 residues. From germline, CDR1 is DFQATT and CDR2 SNEGSKA (reference sequence). This CDR3 is CSARLPETQYF. The DNA for the CDR3 is TGCAGTGCTAGACTCCCGGAGACCCAGTACTTC.

This chain links TRBV21-1 with TRBJ1-2; no check of the table's D call, TRBD1, against the DNA was made. TRBV21-1 is deemed a pseudogene. The CDR3 length is 12 residues. CDR3 residues: CASSRDRNGYTF. The CDR3 DNA is TGTGCCAGCAGCCGGGACAGGAATGGCTACACCTTC.

V and J are TRBV6-5 and TRBJ1-2; 10 nucleotides agree with TRBD1. The CDR3 totals 13 residues. Losses at the gene ends were 3 bases for V and 9 bases for J; bases not matched to a gene: 4. Looked up from germline, CDR1 is MNHEY and CDR2 is SVGAGI. Here the CDR3 reads CASSYRDRGSYTF. The CDR3 region has the DNA TGTGCCAGCAGTTATAGGGACAGGGGAAGCTACACCTTC.

CDR3 region: CASSQEGRGQETQYF. Written as DNA, the CDR3 is TGTGCCAGCAGCCAAGAAGGCAGGGGGCAGGAGACCCAGTACTTC. The J gene is TRBJ2-5, the V gene TRBV4-2, with 8 bases identical to TRBD1. The ends lost 0 bases at V and 5 bases at J; junction bases unmatched: 5. The CDR3 extends over 15 amino acids. Germline V gives CDR1 LGHNA, CDR2 YNFKEQ.

The chain is built from TRBV7-2 and TRBJ1-4, with a possible D match to TRBD1 (6 bases). The ends were cut back, 0 bases at V and 8 bases at J, with 13 bases in the middle. The CDR3 sequence is 15 residues long. From germline, CDR1 is SGHTA and CDR2 FQGNSA. CDR3 sequence: CASSLALGAGEKLFF. CDR3 sequence (DNA): TGTGCCAGCAGCTTAGCGCTGGGGGCTGGCGAAAAACTGTTTTTT.

V and J are TRBV9 and TRBJ2-3; D gene unclear. The CDR3 spans 12 residues. The V gene lost 3 bases and the J gene lost 4 bases, with 6 bases spanning the gap. Germline CDR1 and CDR2: SGDLS and YYNGEE. Written as DNA, the CDR3 is TGTGCCAGCAGCGCCTTATCAGATACGCAGTATTTT. This gives the protein CASSALSDTQYF.

The rearrangement uses TRBV2 and TRBJ2-1, with 12 positions matching TRBD2. After removal of 8 bases from V and 4 bases from J, the junction contained 0 bases not matched to a gene. The CDR3 runs to 13 residues. Germline lookup yields CDR1 SNHLY and CDR2 FYNNEI. The CDR3 DNA follows: TGTGCCAGCGGGACTAGCGGGTACAATGAGCAGTTCTTC. Protein: CASGTSGYNEQFF.

This clone appeared a single time. This chain joins TRBV5-3 and TRBJ1-1, with no clear D. TRBV5-3 is an ORF, with its function uncertain. The germline V and J ends were trimmed by 4 bases and 6 bases, with 10 bases remaining between them. This CDR3 contains 12 residues. CDR3 in amino acids: CARSVWGAEAFF. In DNA form, the CDR3 reads TGTGCCAGAAGCGTATGGGGAGCTGAAGCTTTCTTT.

The V gene is TRBV4-1, the J gene TRBJ2-1, with D possibly matching TRBD2 (6 bases). CDR3 length: 16 residues. V was pared by 2 bases and J by 2 bases, with 13 bases between. Germline CDR1 is MGHRA and CDR2 is YSYEKL. CDR3 sequence (DNA): TGCGCCAGCAGCCAAACCCCTAGCGAAACCTACAATGAGCAGTTCTTC. It yields the protein CASSQTPSETYNEQFF.

This sequence joins TRBV5-6 and TRBJ1-6; TRBD1 matches 7 bases. Germline CDR1 is SGHDT and CDR2 is YYEEEE. With V trimmed by 1 base and J by 7 bases, 5 bases remained unmatched. This CDR3 has 15 amino acids. In DNA form, the CDR3 reads TGTGCCAGCAGCTTGTGGGCCAGGGGGAATTCACCCCTCCACTTT. This translates into CASSLWARGNSPLHF.

This chain joins TRBV5-5 and TRBJ2-3; no clear D. Germline V gene lookup returns CDR1 SGHKS and CDR2 YYEKEE (reference sequence). Trimming removed 0 bases at V and 0 bases at J, with 5 bases between. The CDR3 has 14 residues. Written as DNA, the CDR3 is TGTGCCAGCAGCTTGGGACAAAGCACAGATACGCAGTATTTT. Translating it yields CASSLGQSTDTQYF.

The chain joins TRBV7-9 to TRBJ2-7, with D possibly matching TRBD1 (5 bases). With 5 bases removed from V and 6 bases from J, the gap between germline ends came to 14 bases. From germline, CDR1 is SEHNR and CDR2 FQNEAQ (reference sequence). The CDR3 is 13 amino acids. Written as DNA, the CDR3 is TGTGCCAGCAGCGTAATCCAGGGTGGCGAGCAGTACGTC. Its translation is CASSVIQGGEQYV.

This clone has just a few counts. This chain uses TRBV19 with TRBJ2-1; 11 bases are shared with TRBD2. Losses at the gene ends were 1 base for V and 10 bases for J; bases not matched to a gene: 3. Germline V gives CDR1 LNHDA, CDR2 SQIVND (reference sequence). The CDR3 loop spans 14 amino acids. The CDR3 spells CASSIGLAGNEQFF. In nucleotides, the CDR3 is TGTGCCAGTAGTATAGGACTAGCGGGGAACGAGCAGTTCTTC.